These 2 T cell receptor beta chains came from one sample sequenced in a study of blood T cell repertoires in COVID-19. Sequencing was performed with immunoSEQ multiplex PCR; in TCRdb, only in-frame clones are kept and a portion is missing. Seen here are about 310,000 clones, around 90% observed once, and the top ten hold under 3.5%. The specimen sequenced was peripheral blood. The source is a woman in her 30s with COVID-19, enrolled during active disease.

The genes are TRBV10-1 and TRBJ2-7, with 8 bases identical to TRBD1. V lost 6 bases, J lost 2 bases, and 6 bases stayed unmatched. Germline V CDR1 and CDR2: WNHNN, SYGVQD (reference sequence). This CDR3 region has 14 residues. This chain's CDR3 is CASRGQVATYEQYF. The CDR3 DNA reads TGCGCCAGCAGGGGACAGGTTGCTACCTACGAGCAGTACTTC.

This rearrangement joins TRBV19 to TRBJ1-3; TRBD1 matches 7 bases. CDR1 is LNHDA, CDR2 SQIVND, per germline (reference sequence). The CDR3 has 15 amino acids. Trimming cost V 5 bases and J 7 bases; bases outside gene matches: 11. CDR3 loop: CASSPLTGLRNTIYF. The CDR3 bases are TGTGCCAGTAGTCCTTTGACAGGGTTGCGGAACACCATATATTTT.